This TCR beta chain was identified in a study of technical replicates of blood from a few donors. The CDR3 runs to 13 residues. Losses at the gene ends were 4 bases for V and 3 bases for J; bases not matched to a gene: 3. CDR1 and CDR2 (germline): SGDLS, YYNGEE. Method: immunoSEQ multiplex PCR; TCRdb's copy keeps in-frame clones and lacks some. The sample carries about 80,000 clones, roughly 97% recorded once. The gene calls are TRBV9 and TRBJ1-2; the match to TRBD1 covers 7 bases. Sequences were obtained from T cells isolated from PBMCs. This TCR was recovered from a human donor in good health. In nucleotides, the CDR3 is TGTGCCAGCAGCTCAACAGGGGACTATGGCTACACCTTC. Amino acid sequence: CASSSTGDYGYTF.